Here is one T cell receptor (beta chain) with its context. No antigen is known for it. The data stem from a study of vaccination and CD4 T cells after COVID-19. Study details: Six males and four females constituted the convalescent cohort, two of whom were Hispanic. Whole-study findings and limits: SARS-CoV-2-reactive clonotypes showed a nonsignificant median rise from around 20 to 38.

Sequencing of cultured CD4+ T cell DNA used the Oncomine TCR Beta short-read assay. MiXCR, run by TCRdb on the PCR reads, gives a single entry per CDR3 protein. The repertoire holds 15,000 to 20,000 distinct CDR3 sequences, roughly 54% seen once, with 16% in the top ten. The V and J ends lost 1 base and 5 bases respectively, with 11 bases between them. Looked up from germline, CDR1 is SGHNT and CDR2 is YENEEA. This CDR3 spans 14 amino acids. Time point meaning: late sampling 161 to 241 days after vaccination in a few convalescent patients. The sample's treatment: 10-day PBMC culture with coronavirus spike peptide pools or control peptides (ViraFEST assay).

The material sequenced was CD4+ T cells from blood, cultured in vitro, taken about 7 months after SARS-CoV-2 vaccination. The rearrangement links TRBV11-3 to TRBJ2-5; no clear D. The sequence came from a human donor who had recovered from COVID-19. CDR3 DNA sequence: TGTGCCAGCAGCTTAGCAGTAAGACGGGAGACCCAGTACTTC. Translation gives CASSLAVRRETQYF.